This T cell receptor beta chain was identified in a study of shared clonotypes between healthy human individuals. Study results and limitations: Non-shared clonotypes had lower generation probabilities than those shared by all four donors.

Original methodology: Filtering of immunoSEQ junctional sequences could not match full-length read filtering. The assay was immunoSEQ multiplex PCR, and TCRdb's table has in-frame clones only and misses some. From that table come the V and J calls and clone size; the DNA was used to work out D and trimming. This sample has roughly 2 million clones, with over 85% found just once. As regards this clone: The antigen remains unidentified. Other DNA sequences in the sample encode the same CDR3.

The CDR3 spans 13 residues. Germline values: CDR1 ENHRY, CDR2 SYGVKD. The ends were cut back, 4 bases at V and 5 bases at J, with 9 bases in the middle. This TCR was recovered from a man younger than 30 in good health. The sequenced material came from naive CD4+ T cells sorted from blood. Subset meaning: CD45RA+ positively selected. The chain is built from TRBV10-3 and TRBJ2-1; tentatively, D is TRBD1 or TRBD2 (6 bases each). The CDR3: CAISGRGDNEQFF. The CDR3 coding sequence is TGTGCCATCAGTGGGAGGGGGGACAATGAGCAGTTCTTC.